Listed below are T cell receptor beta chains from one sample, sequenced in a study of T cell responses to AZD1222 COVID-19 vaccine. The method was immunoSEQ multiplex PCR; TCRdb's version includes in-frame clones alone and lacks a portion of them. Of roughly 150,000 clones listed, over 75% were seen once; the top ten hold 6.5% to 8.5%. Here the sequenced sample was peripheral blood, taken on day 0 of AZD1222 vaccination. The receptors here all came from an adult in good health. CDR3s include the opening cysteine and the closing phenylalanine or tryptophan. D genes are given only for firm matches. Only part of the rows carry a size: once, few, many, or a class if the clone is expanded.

CDR3nt: TGTGCCAGCAGCCGGGACTTGCCGAACACCGGGGAGCTGTTTTTT; CDR3aa: CASSRDLPNTGELFF; d_gene: NA; v_gene: TRBV7-9; abundance: NA; j_gene: TRBJ2-2
CDR3nt: TGTGCCAGCAGTTTACGAGGGGGGAGCACAGATACGCAGTATTTT; CDR3aa: CASSLRGGSTDTQYF; d_gene: NA; v_gene: TRBV28; abundance: NA; j_gene: TRBJ2-3
CDR3nt: TGTGCCAGCAGTACTACCGGGACAGGGGTCGTACTTGACTATGGCTACACCTTC; CDR3aa: CASSTTGTGVVLDYGYTF; d_gene: TRBD1; v_gene: TRBV28; abundance: NA; j_gene: TRBJ1-2
CDR3nt: TGTGCCAGCAGTGACGTGGAGGAAGGGGAGGGCGTTTACGAGCAGTACTTC; CDR3aa: CASSDVEEGEGVYEQYF; d_gene: TRBD2; v_gene: TRBV6-4; abundance: NA; j_gene: TRBJ2-7
CDR3nt: TGTGCCATCAGTAAGCAAGCGGGTAGCACAGATACGCAGTATTTT; CDR3aa: CAISKQAGSTDTQYF; d_gene: NA; v_gene: TRBV10-3; abundance: NA; j_gene: TRBJ2-3
CDR3nt: TGTGCCAGCAGTTTCGACGGCTATGGCTACACCTTC; CDR3aa: CASSFDGYGYTF; d_gene: NA; v_gene: TRBV12-3/TRBV12-4; abundance: NA; j_gene: TRBJ1-2
CDR3nt: TGTGCCAGCAGCTTAGTTTTGAAGGGCCCTGGAAACACCATATATTTT; CDR3aa: CASSLVLKGPGNTIYF; d_gene: NA; v_gene: TRBV7-9; abundance: once; j_gene: TRBJ1-3
CDR3nt: TGTGCCAGCAGCTCCTCGACAACGGCCAACGTCCTGACTTTC; CDR3aa: CASSSSTTANVLTF; d_gene: NA; v_gene: TRBV9; abundance: NA; j_gene: TRBJ2-6
CDR3nt: TGTGCCAGCAGCCCGGACAGGGTCTATGGCTACACCTTC; CDR3aa: CASSPDRVYGYTF; d_gene: TRBD1; v_gene: TRBV5-4; abundance: NA; j_gene: TRBJ1-2
CDR3nt: TGTGCCAGCAGTTTACGGGGGGGCATTACAGATACGCAGTATTTT; CDR3aa: CASSLRGGITDTQYF; d_gene: TRBD2; v_gene: TRBV28; abundance: NA; j_gene: TRBJ2-3
CDR3nt: TGTGCCAGTAGCGAAGGCGTAAACAGGGAACCCTACGAGCAGTACTTC; CDR3aa: CASSEGVNREPYEQYF; d_gene: NA; v_gene: TRBV19; abundance: NA; j_gene: TRBJ2-7
CDR3nt: TGTGCCAGCAGCCCCAGGGGGGGGAAGGCTGGGGCCAACGTCCTGACTTTC; CDR3aa: CASSPRGGKAGANVLTF; d_gene: NA; v_gene: TRBV7-9; abundance: NA; j_gene: TRBJ2-6
CDR3nt: TGTGCCAGTTCGGGGCAGGGGCACACCGGGGAGCTGTTTTTT; CDR3aa: CASSGQGHTGELFF; d_gene: NA; v_gene: TRBV2; abundance: NA; j_gene: TRBJ2-2
CDR3nt: TGTGCCAGCAGCTCCCGGGACGGTAATCAGCCCCAGCATTTT; CDR3aa: CASSSRDGNQPQHF; d_gene: NA; v_gene: TRBV7-2; abundance: NA; j_gene: TRBJ1-5
CDR3nt: TGTGCCAGCTCACGGAACAACTATGGCTACACCTTC; CDR3aa: CASSRNNYGYTF; d_gene: NA; v_gene: TRBV18; abundance: NA; j_gene: TRBJ1-2
CDR3nt: TGTGCCAGCAGCTTGGACGCAGGGGGCTATAACTATGGCTACACCTTC; CDR3aa: CASSLDAGGYNYGYTF; d_gene: TRBD1; v_gene: TRBV5-5; abundance: NA; j_gene: TRBJ1-2
CDR3nt: TGCAGTGACCACAAGCCTTATGGAGGTGAAGCTTTCTTT; CDR3aa: CSDHKPYGGEAFF; d_gene: NA; v_gene: TRBV29-1; abundance: NA; j_gene: TRBJ1-1
CDR3nt: TGTGCCAGCAGCGTAGGGGGAAAAGGGGAGGCGAAACTGTTTTTT; CDR3aa: CASSVGGKGEAKLFF; d_gene: NA; v_gene: TRBV9; abundance: NA; j_gene: TRBJ1-4
CDR3nt: TGCGCCAGCAGCCAAGATGCTGGAGCTAACTATGGCTACACCTTC; CDR3aa: CASSQDAGANYGYTF; d_gene: NA; v_gene: TRBV4-3; abundance: NA; j_gene: TRBJ1-2
CDR3nt: TGTGCTAGTGGTTTATCCTACAGCGGGGGGAGAGAGACCCAGTACTTC; CDR3aa: CASGLSYSGGRETQYF; d_gene: TRBD2; v_gene: TRBV12-5; abundance: NA; j_gene: TRBJ2-5
CDR3nt: TGTGCCAGCAGCTTAGCGCGCGGGGCGAGCGTCGAAAAACTGTTTTTT; CDR3aa: CASSLARGASVEKLFF; d_gene: NA; v_gene: TRBV7-9; abundance: NA; j_gene: TRBJ1-4
CDR3nt: TGTGCCAGCAGCCAAGAATCGGAGTCGCAAGAGACCCAGTACTTC; CDR3aa: CASSQESESQETQYF; d_gene: NA; v_gene: TRBV14; abundance: NA; j_gene: TRBJ2-5
CDR3nt: TGCGCCAGCAGCTTGGCTGGCGGGGGGCCCCACGAGCAGTACTTC; CDR3aa: CASSLAGGGPHEQYF; d_gene: TRBD2; v_gene: TRBV5-1; abundance: once; j_gene: TRBJ2-7
CDR3nt: TGTGCCAGCTCACCCTTGAGGAACACTGAAGCTTTCTTT; CDR3aa: CASSPLRNTEAFF; d_gene: NA; v_gene: TRBV18; abundance: NA; j_gene: TRBJ1-1
CDR3nt: TGTGCCAGCAGCTCGACGGCAACTAGCAATCAGCCCCAGCATTTT; CDR3aa: CASSSTATSNQPQHF; d_gene: NA; v_gene: TRBV5-5; abundance: NA; j_gene: TRBJ1-5
CDR3nt: TGCGCCAGCAGCGAGGCCCGGGGGTCGGCCTACGAGCAGTACTTC; CDR3aa: CASSEARGSAYEQYF; d_gene: NA; v_gene: TRBV4-3; abundance: NA; j_gene: TRBJ2-7
CDR3nt: TGCGCCAGCAGTCAACAGGGGGTTAAGACAGATACGCAGTATTTT; CDR3aa: CASSQQGVKTDTQYF; d_gene: TRBD1; v_gene: TRBV5-1; abundance: NA; j_gene: TRBJ2-3
CDR3nt: TGCAGCGTTGGACTAGTTAACACCGGGGAGCTGTTTTTT; CDR3aa: CSVGLVNTGELFF; d_gene: NA; v_gene: TRBV29-1; abundance: NA; j_gene: TRBJ2-2
CDR3nt: TGTGCCAGCTCACCAGCGGCAGGGTCGGGGGCCAACGTCCTGACTTTC; CDR3aa: CASSPAAGSGANVLTF; d_gene: NA; v_gene: TRBV18; abundance: once; j_gene: TRBJ2-6
CDR3nt: TGTGCCATCAGTGATAGAGTCCTAATGTTCTACGAGCAGTACTTC; CDR3aa: CAISDRVLMFYEQYF; d_gene: NA; v_gene: TRBV10-3; abundance: NA; j_gene: TRBJ2-7
CDR3nt: TGCGCCAGCAGCCATCTGTCCATTACCTCTGGAAACACCATATATTTT; CDR3aa: CASSHLSITSGNTIYF; d_gene: NA; v_gene: TRBV4-1; abundance: NA; j_gene: TRBJ1-3
CDR3nt: TGTGCCAGCAGCTTGAGTCGGGGGTACGAGCAGTACTTC; CDR3aa: CASSLSRGYEQYF; d_gene: NA; v_gene: TRBV7-2; abundance: NA; j_gene: TRBJ2-7
CDR3nt: TGTGCCAGCAGTCCGGACAGGGGGCCACTCTTGAACACTGAAGCTTTCTTT; CDR3aa: CASSPDRGPLLNTEAFF; d_gene: TRBD1; v_gene: TRBV27; abundance: NA; j_gene: TRBJ1-1
CDR3nt: TGTGCCAGCAGCCGTCGGAAAACTGAAGCTTTCTTT; CDR3aa: CASSRRKTEAFF; d_gene: NA; v_gene: TRBV11-2; abundance: NA; j_gene: TRBJ1-1
CDR3nt: TGTGCCAGCAGCTTAGGGAAAGGGGTCCCTGAAGCTTTCTTT; CDR3aa: CASSLGKGVPEAFF; d_gene: NA; v_gene: TRBV7-9; abundance: NA; j_gene: TRBJ1-1
CDR3nt: TGTGCCAGCTCGCGAACCAAGGAACTAGCGGGGGGGCTCAATGAGCAGTTCTTC; CDR3aa: CASSRTKELAGGLNEQFF; d_gene: TRBD2; v_gene: TRBV18; abundance: NA; j_gene: TRBJ2-1
CDR3nt: TGTGCCAGCAGCGCGAATCCCCGGGACGCAACTAATGAAAAACTGTTTTTT; CDR3aa: CASSANPRDATNEKLFF; d_gene: NA; v_gene: TRBV9; abundance: NA; j_gene: TRBJ1-4
CDR3nt: TGTGCCAGCAGCTTAAGGTCAGGGGGGCCTTTCTATGGCTACACCTTC; CDR3aa: CASSLRSGGPFYGYTF; d_gene: TRBD1; v_gene: TRBV7-8; abundance: NA; j_gene: TRBJ1-2
CDR3nt: TGTGCCAGCAGGGCCGGGGAGAATCAGCCCCAGCATTTT; CDR3aa: CASRAGENQPQHF; d_gene: NA; v_gene: TRBV2; abundance: NA; j_gene: TRBJ1-5
CDR3nt: TGTGCCAGCAGCCCGGGACATGAGGGAAACACCGGGGAGCTGTTTTTT; CDR3aa: CASSPGHEGNTGELFF; d_gene: NA; v_gene: TRBV4-2; abundance: NA; j_gene: TRBJ2-2
CDR3nt: TGTGCCAGCGGCCTACAGGGGACCACAGATACGCAGTATTTT; CDR3aa: CASGLQGTTDTQYF; d_gene: TRBD1; v_gene: TRBV6-2/TRBV6-3; abundance: NA; j_gene: TRBJ2-3
CDR3nt: TGTGCCAGCAGTCGACAGGGAATCTACAATGAGCAGTTCTTC; CDR3aa: CASSRQGIYNEQFF; d_gene: TRBD1; v_gene: TRBV6-2/TRBV6-3; abundance: NA; j_gene: TRBJ2-1
CDR3nt: TGCAGCCTGACTAGCGGGGGGGCAGCAGATACGCAGTATTTT; CDR3aa: CSLTSGGAADTQYF; d_gene: TRBD2; v_gene: TRBV29-1; abundance: NA; j_gene: TRBJ2-3
CDR3nt: TGTGCCAGCAGTCCAGGTAGTGAGCAGTACTTC; CDR3aa: CASSPGSEQYF; d_gene: NA; v_gene: TRBV25-1; abundance: NA; j_gene: TRBJ2-7
CDR3nt: TGTGCCAGCAGCTTGGGTGGGGGCACAGATACGCAGTATTTT; CDR3aa: CASSLGGGTDTQYF; d_gene: NA; v_gene: TRBV5-6; abundance: NA; j_gene: TRBJ2-3
CDR3nt: TGTGCCACCGCCGGGACAGGCGCCACTCTTTCTGGAAACACCATATATTTT; CDR3aa: CATAGTGATLSGNTIYF; d_gene: TRBD1; v_gene: TRBV10-3; abundance: NA; j_gene: TRBJ1-3
CDR3nt: TGTGCCAGCAGCTTCCAAGCGGGGGGGCCGGAGACCCAGTACTTC; CDR3aa: CASSFQAGGPETQYF; d_gene: TRBD2; v_gene: TRBV7-3; abundance: NA; j_gene: TRBJ2-5
CDR3nt: TGTGCCAGCAGTGATCAGGGGATCGTTGATCAGCCCCAGCATTTT; CDR3aa: CASSDQGIVDQPQHF; d_gene: NA; v_gene: TRBV2; abundance: once; j_gene: TRBJ1-5
CDR3nt: TGTGCCAGCTCCGTGGGCCACGCGTTGGAGCTGTTTTTT; CDR3aa: CASSVGHALELFF; d_gene: NA; v_gene: TRBV12-3/TRBV12-4; abundance: NA; j_gene: TRBJ2-2
CDR3nt: TGTGCCAGCAGCCAAGATTTGAGCGGGGGGGATGAGCAGTTCTTC; CDR3aa: CASSQDLSGGDEQFF; d_gene: TRBD2; v_gene: TRBV4-2; abundance: NA; j_gene: TRBJ2-1
CDR3nt: TGTGCCAGCTCATTTAATGGCCAGGCCCTAGGAGAGCAGTACTTC; CDR3aa: CASSFNGQALGEQYF; d_gene: NA; v_gene: TRBV18; abundance: NA; j_gene: TRBJ2-7
CDR3nt: TGTGCCAGCAGCTTAGGTATGGGGGCAGGCACTGAAGCTTTCTTT; CDR3aa: CASSLGMGAGTEAFF; d_gene: NA; v_gene: TRBV11-2; abundance: NA; j_gene: TRBJ1-1
CDR3nt: TGCAGCGTTGAAGGGAGGCCGCAGCTGAACACTGAAGCTTTCTTT; CDR3aa: CSVEGRPQLNTEAFF; d_gene: NA; v_gene: TRBV29-1; abundance: NA; j_gene: TRBJ1-1